Sequencing of this TCR beta chain was carried out in a study of Tregs in tolerant kidney transplant recipients. Overall study findings and caveats: Biological reproducibility was not directly addressed, but technical replication error appeared minimal. The most relevant donor-specific Treg TCRbeta repertoire apparently came from expansion with activated donor B cells.

This table comes from immunoSEQ multiplex PCR, and its TCRdb copy is limited to in-frame clones, with some not included. The sample lists around 230,000 clones; approximately 84% were seen once. CD4+CD25+CD127- Tregs, CD4+CD25- non-Tregs, CD4 and CD8 cells were sorted. Germline-derived CDR1 and CDR2 are SGHNT and YENEEA. V was cut by 1 base and J by 0 bases, with 18 bases left in between. The CDR3 runs to 18 residues. Of note for this clone: Its antigen is currently unknown.

The sequence came from a human donor in good health. The sample taken for sequencing was CD4+ T cells from blood. The chain carries TRBV11-3 and TRBJ1-2; maybe TRBD1 (5 bases). The CDR3, as DNA: TGTGCCAGCAGCTTAGGGGGTATAGGGGCTCTTGCTAACTATGGCTACACCTTC. It codes for CASSLGGIGALANYGYTF.